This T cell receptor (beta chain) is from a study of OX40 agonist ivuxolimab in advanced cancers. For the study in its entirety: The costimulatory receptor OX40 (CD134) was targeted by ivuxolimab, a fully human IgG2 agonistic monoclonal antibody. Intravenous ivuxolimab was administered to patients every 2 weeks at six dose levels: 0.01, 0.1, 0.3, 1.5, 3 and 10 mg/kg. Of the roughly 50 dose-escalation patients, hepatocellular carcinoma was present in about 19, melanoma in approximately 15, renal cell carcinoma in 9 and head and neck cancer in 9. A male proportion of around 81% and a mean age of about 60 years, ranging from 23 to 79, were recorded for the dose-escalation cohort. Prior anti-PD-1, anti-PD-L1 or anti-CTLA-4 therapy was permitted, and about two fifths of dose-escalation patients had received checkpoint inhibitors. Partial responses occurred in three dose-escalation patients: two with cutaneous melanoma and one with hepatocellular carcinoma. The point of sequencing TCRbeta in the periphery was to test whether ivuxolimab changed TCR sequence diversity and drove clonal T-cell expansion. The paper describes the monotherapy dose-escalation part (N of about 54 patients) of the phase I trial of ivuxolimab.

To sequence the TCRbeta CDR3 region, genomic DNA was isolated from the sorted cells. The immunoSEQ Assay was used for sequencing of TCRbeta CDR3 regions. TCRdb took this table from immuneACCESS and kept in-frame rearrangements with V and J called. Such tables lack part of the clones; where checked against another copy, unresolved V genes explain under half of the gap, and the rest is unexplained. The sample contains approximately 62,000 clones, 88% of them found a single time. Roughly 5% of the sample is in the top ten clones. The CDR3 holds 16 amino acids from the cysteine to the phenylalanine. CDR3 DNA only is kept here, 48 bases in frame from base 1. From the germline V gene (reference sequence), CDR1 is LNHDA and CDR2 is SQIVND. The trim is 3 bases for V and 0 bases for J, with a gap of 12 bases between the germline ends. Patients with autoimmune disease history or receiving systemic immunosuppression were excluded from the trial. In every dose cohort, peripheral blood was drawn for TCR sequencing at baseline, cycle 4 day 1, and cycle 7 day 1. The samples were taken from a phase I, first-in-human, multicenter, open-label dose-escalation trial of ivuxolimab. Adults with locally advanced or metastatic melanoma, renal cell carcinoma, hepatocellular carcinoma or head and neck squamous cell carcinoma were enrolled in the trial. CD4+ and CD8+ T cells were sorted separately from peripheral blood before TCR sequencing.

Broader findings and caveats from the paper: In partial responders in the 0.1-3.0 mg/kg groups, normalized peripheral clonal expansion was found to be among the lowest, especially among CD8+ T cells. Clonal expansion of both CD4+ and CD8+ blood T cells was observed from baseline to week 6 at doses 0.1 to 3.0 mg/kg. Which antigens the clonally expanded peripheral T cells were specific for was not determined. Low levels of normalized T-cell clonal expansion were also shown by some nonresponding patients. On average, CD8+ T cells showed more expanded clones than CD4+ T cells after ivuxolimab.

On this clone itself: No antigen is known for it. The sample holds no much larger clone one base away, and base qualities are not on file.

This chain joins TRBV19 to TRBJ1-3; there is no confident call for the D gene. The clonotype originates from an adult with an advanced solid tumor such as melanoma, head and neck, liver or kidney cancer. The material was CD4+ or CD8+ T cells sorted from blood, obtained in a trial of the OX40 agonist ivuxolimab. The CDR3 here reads CASSIEAGVSGNTIYF. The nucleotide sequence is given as TGTGCCAGTAGTATCGAAGCAGGAGTCTCTGGAAACACCATATATTTT.